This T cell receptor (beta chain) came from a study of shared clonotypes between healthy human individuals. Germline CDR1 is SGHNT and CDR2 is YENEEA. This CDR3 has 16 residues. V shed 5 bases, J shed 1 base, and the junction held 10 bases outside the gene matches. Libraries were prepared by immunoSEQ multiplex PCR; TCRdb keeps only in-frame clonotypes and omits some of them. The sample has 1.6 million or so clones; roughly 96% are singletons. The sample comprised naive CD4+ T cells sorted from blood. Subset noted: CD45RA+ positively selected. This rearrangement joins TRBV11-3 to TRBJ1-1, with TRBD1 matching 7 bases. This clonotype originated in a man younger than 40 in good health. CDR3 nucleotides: TGTGCCAGCAGCCACGGGACAGCCACTCCGAACACTGAAGCTTTCTTT. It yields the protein CASSHGTATPNTEAFF.